The following is a TCR beta chain sequence with its context. In the original workflow: Amplifying reference gene primers gave estimates of nucleated cell counts. Sequencing was performed with immunoSEQ multiplex PCR; in TCRdb, only in-frame clones are kept and a portion is missing. V and J calls and clone size follow that table, whereas D and trimming were derived from the DNA. The sample lists 350,000 or so clones, about 91% seen once, with 1.5% to 2% in the top ten. This entry comes from a study of blood T cell repertoires in COVID-19. Study background: Material from acute and convalescent COVID-19 was sourced from the United States, Italy and Spain. PBMCs, B-cell-depleted T cells, or T cells provided the cDNA or gDNA that made up the material.

Patients of the Seattle cohort, enrolled during active infection, were followed longitudinally. Germline V gene sequence: CDR1 MNHEY, CDR2 SVGAGI. Trimming cost V 6 bases and J 8 bases; bases outside gene matches: 8. The CDR3 spans 14 residues. The TCR comes from a woman in her twenties or thirties with COVID-19, enrolled during active disease. The sequencing sample was made of peripheral blood. The chain has TRBV6-5 and TRBJ2-1, with 9 bases that match TRBD2. The CDR3 loop reads CASRTSGRGDEQFF. DNA for the CDR3: TGTGCCAGCAGGACTAGCGGTCGAGGGGATGAGCAGTTCTTC.